What follows are 25 T cell receptor beta chains derived from one specimen sequenced in a study of cytomegalovirus exposure and HLA in healthy donors. PCR employed 60 Vbeta and 13 Jbeta primers. Data came from immunoSEQ multiplex PCR; TCRdb stores just in-frame clones and leaves some out. The sample has 160,000 or so clones; more than 75% are singletons. Sequenced sample: PBMCs. The origin of the receptors is a male donor in good health and CMV-seronegative.

V is TRBV5-1 and J is TRBJ1-1; D not certain. This CDR3 comprises 14 residues. V was cut by 3 bases and J by 4 bases, with 13 bases left in between. Per the germline V gene, CDR1 is SGHRS and CDR2 is YFSETQ. CDR3 sequence: CASSSDGSSTEAFF. CDR3 DNA: TGCGCCAGCAGCTCCGACGGGAGCTCCACTGAAGCTTTCTTT.

The CDR3 DNA is TGTGCCAGCAAAAGCGGGGGGGCAGATACGCAGTATTTT. This gives the protein CASKSGGADTQYF. The rearrangement joins TRBV27 to TRBJ2-3; TRBD2 agrees at 10 bases. This CDR3 comprises 13 residues. V shed 7 bases and J 4 bases; nucleotides not matched to a gene: 2. Germline CDR1 reads MNHEY; CDR2 reads SMNVEV (reference sequence).

The chain recombines TRBV5-4 with TRBJ2-3; 9 positions agree with TRBD2. The trim removed 4 bases at V and 2 bases at J, leaving 5 bases unmatched. The germline CDR1 and CDR2 sequences are SGHNT and YYREEE (reference sequence). The CDR3 totals 15 residues. In DNA form, the CDR3 reads TGTGCCAGCAGCAAGACTAGCGGATTCACAGATACGCAGTATTTT. Translated, it gives CASSKTSGFTDTQYF.

The rearrangement links TRBV6-4 to TRBJ2-3; 9 bases fit TRBD2. CDR1 is MRHNA, CDR2 SNTAGT, per germline. The CDR3 has 14 residues. With 6 bases clipped from V and 1 base from J, the junction kept 2 bases outside the gene matches. The CDR3 DNA sequence: TGTGCCAGCAGCCCTAGCGGGGGCACAGATACGCAGTATTTT. Protein: CASSPSGGTDTQYF.

This chain joins TRBV27 and TRBJ1-6, with a possible D match to TRBD1 (5 bases). Deletions cut 9 bases from V and 4 bases from J, with 13 bases between. CDR3 length: 14 amino acids. Germline V lookup: CDR1 MNHEY, CDR2 SMNVEV (reference sequence). The CDR3 reads CASRARGYNSPLHF. The CDR3 region has the DNA TGTGCCAGTAGGGCCCGGGGGTATAATTCACCCCTCCACTTT.

The chain is built from TRBV10-3 and TRBJ2-1; no firm D call. V was clipped by 1 base and J by 8 bases, with 12 bases between them. This CDR3 spans 14 amino acids. In germline, CDR1 is ENHRY, CDR2 SYGVKD. The CDR3 nucleotides read TGTGCCATCAGTGAGTTCCCCAGTCAAGATGAGCAGTTCTTC. Translating it yields CAISEFPSQDEQFF.

The gene calls are TRBV2 and TRBJ2-5; no reliable D call. CDR1 and CDR2 from the germline V gene are SNHLY and FYNNEI. The CDR3 is 12 residues long. The V and J ends lost 6 bases and 1 base respectively, with 6 bases between them. This CDR3 reads CASRRSQETQYF. CDR3 bases: TGTGCCAGCAGGCGGAGCCAAGAGACCCAGTACTTC.

The V call is TRBV7-8, the J call TRBJ2-3; 13 nucleotides agree with TRBD2. Germline V gene lookup returns CDR1 SGHVS and CDR2 FQNEAQ. The CDR3 loop spans 16 amino acids. With 3 bases clipped from V and 4 bases from J, the junction kept 4 bases outside the gene matches. The CDR3 coding sequence is TGTGCCAGCAGCTTTCGACTAGCGGGGGGCCCAGATACGCAGTATTTT. As protein: CASSFRLAGGPDTQYF.

The V gene is TRBV7-9, the J gene TRBJ2-3, with 14 bases aligning to TRBD2. Germline CDR1 reads SEHNR; CDR2 reads FQNEAQ (reference sequence). The CDR3 sequence is 15 residues long. J gave up 4 bases and V 3 bases, and 0 bases lay outside the gene matches. Here the CDR3 reads CASSLTSGGADTQYF. DNA of the CDR3: TGTGCCAGCAGCTTGACTAGCGGGGGGGCAGATACGCAGTATTTT.

The J gene is TRBJ1-2, the V gene TRBV28; D remains unclear. Trimming pared 3 bases from V and 2 bases from J, leaving 7 bases between. Germline CDR1 is MDHEN and CDR2 is SYDVKM. The CDR3 consists of 13 residues. The CDR3 spells CASSFGGNYGYTF. The DNA for the CDR3 is TGTGCCAGCAGTTTCGGCGGGAACTATGGCTACACCTTC.

There are a few counts of this clone. The chain links TRBV4-2 to TRBJ1-3, with 7 bases fitting TRBD1. Trimming removed 5 bases from V and 0 bases from J; junction bases left unmatched: 4. Germline values: CDR1 LGHNA, CDR2 YNFKEQ. The CDR3 runs to 15 residues. As DNA, the CDR3 is TGTGCCAGCAGCGAAAGGGACAGCTCTGGAAACACCATATATTTT. Encoded protein: CASSERDSSGNTIYF.

This rearrangement joins TRBV9 to TRBJ1-2; TRBD1 agrees at 7 bases. Germline loops: CDR1 SGDLS, CDR2 YYNGEE. The CDR3 has 13 residues. V dropped 3 bases and J dropped 4; count of bases not matched to a gene: 3. For the CDR3, the DNA is TGTGCCAGCAGCGAGGGGACAGCCTATGGCTACACCTTC. Amino acid sequence: CASSEGTAYGYTF.

V is TRBV5-1 and J is TRBJ2-1, with a tentative D call TRBD2 (5 bases). The CDR3 consists of 15 residues. Germline assignment: CDR1 SGHRS and CDR2 YFSETQ. Trimming took off 0 bases at V and 3 bases at J, with 10 bases between the two ends. The CDR3 DNA follows: TGCGCCAGCAGCTTGGCTGGACTCAACTACAATGAGCAGTTCTTC. It yields the protein CASSLAGLNYNEQFF.

About this clone itself: This CDR3 is also generated by other DNA sequences in the sample. This chain links TRBV5-4 with TRBJ2-5; D is unresolved. The CDR3 sequence is 14 residues long. The germline CDR1 and CDR2 sequences are SGHNT and YYREEE (reference sequence). V was clipped by 0 bases and J by 2 bases, with 8 bases between them. The CDR3 DNA reads TGTGCCAGCAGCTTGGCGGGTTATCAAGAGACCCAGTACTTC. This translates into CASSLAGYQETQYF.

The gene calls are TRBV5-8 and TRBJ1-2; no reliable D call. The ends were cut back, 0 bases at V and 4 bases at J, with 7 bases in the middle. The germline CDR1 and CDR2 sequences are SGHTS and YDEGEE. The CDR3 loop spans 13 amino acids. DNA for the CDR3: TGTGCCAGCAGCTTGGGAGGCGTCTATGGCTACACCTTC. This encodes CASSLGGVYGYTF.

This chain connects TRBV19 to TRBJ1-1; TRBD1 agrees at 11 bases. The germline gives CDR1 LNHDA, CDR2 SQIVND (reference sequence). This CDR3 comprises 14 residues. Unmatched junction bases numbered 3, after V lost 6 bases and J lost 3 bases. The CDR3 region is CASRDRGHDTEAFF. The CDR3 DNA reads as TGTGCCAGTAGGGACAGGGGGCACGACACTGAAGCTTTCTTT.

This rearrangement joins TRBV5-1 to TRBJ1-1; a possible D gene is TRBD1 (6 bases). V gave up 4 bases and J gave up 3 bases, with 19 bases separating them. CDR3 length equals 16 residues. The V gene's germline CDR1 is SGHRS and CDR2 YFSETQ. CDR3 sequence: CASSENWTVVDTEAFF. The DNA of the CDR3 is TGCGCCAGCAGCGAGAACTGGACAGTCGTCGACACTGAAGCTTTCTTT.

The chain links TRBV2 to TRBJ2-7; D not certain. The V gene lost 3 bases and the J gene lost 3 bases, with 6 bases spanning the gap. This CDR3 is 12 amino acids long. Germline CDR1 SNHLY, CDR2 FYNNEI. CDR3 region: CASSDVGYEQYF. CDR3 sequence (DNA): TGTGCCAGCAGTGATGTCGGCTACGAGCAGTACTTC.

The gene calls are TRBV5-1 and TRBJ2-7, with D maybe TRBD1 (6 bases). Germline V gene lookup returns CDR1 SGHRS and CDR2 YFSETQ. This CDR3 is built from 13 residues. V was clipped by 4 bases and J by 7 bases, with 15 bases between them. For the CDR3, the DNA is TGCGCCAGCAGCCTGGACAGTTCTGAGGAGCAGTACTTC. It yields the protein CASSLDSSEEQYF.

This chain connects TRBV7-9 to TRBJ2-7; D is undetermined. Germline V gene data show CDR1 as SEHNR and CDR2 as FQNEAQ (reference sequence). This CDR3 is built from 11 residues. V lost 5 bases, J lost 3 bases, and 5 bases lay in between. The CDR3 nucleotides are TGTGCCAGCAGCGGCCACTACGAGCAGTACTTC. Its protein is CASSGHYEQYF. Looking up the rest from reference TRBV7-9 and TRBJ2-7 gives the full variable domain: DTGVSQNPRHKITKRGQNVTFRCDPISEHNRLYWYRQTLGQGPEFLTYFQNEAQLEKSRLLSDRFSAERPKGSFSTLEIQRTEQGDSAMYLCASSGHYEQYFGPGTRLTVT.

The V gene is TRBV9, the J gene TRBJ2-7; 11 nucleotides agree with TRBD2. The CDR3 runs to 16 residues. V dropped 0 bases and J dropped 5; count of bases not matched to a gene: 7. Germline CDR1 reads SGDLS; CDR2 reads YYNGEE. The CDR3 region is CASSVGETSGTNEQYF. CDR3 coding DNA: TGTGCCAGCAGCGTAGGGGAGACTAGCGGGACTAACGAGCAGTACTTC.

Remarks on this clone: This same CDR3 is encoded by further DNA sequences in the sample. The V call is TRBV4-3, the J call TRBJ2-3, with TRBD2 matching over 13 bases. The germline CDR1 and CDR2 sequences are LGHNA and YSLEER. The CDR3 runs 15 residues. V gave up 4 bases and J gave up 6 bases; unmatched junction bases: 4. Written as DNA, the CDR3 is TGCGCCAGCAGCCCGACTAGCGGGGGGACGGATACGCAGTATTTT. As protein: CASSPTSGGTDTQYF.

The chain recombines TRBV7-2 with TRBJ2-3, with TRBD2 matching 7 bases. The V segment lost 3 bases and the J segment 4 bases; nucleotides outside the gene matches: 7. Germline CDR1 and CDR2: SGHTA and FQGNSA. The CDR3 is made up of 15 amino acids. The CDR3 protein is CASSFGGSSSDTQYF. In DNA form, the CDR3 reads TGTGCCAGCAGCTTTGGCGGGAGCAGCTCAGATACGCAGTATTTT.

The chain uses TRBV5-1 and TRBJ1-5, with D unclear. The V gene's germline CDR1 is SGHRS and CDR2 YFSETQ. This CDR3 has 15 residues. Trimming stripped 4 bases from V and 1 base from J, with 12 bases between. CDR3 sequence: CASSPTGGSNQPQHF. The CDR3 nucleotides are TGCGCCAGCAGCCCTACGGGTGGGAGCAATCAGCCCCAGCATTTT.

V and J are TRBV30 and TRBJ2-7; possibly TRBD1 for D (5 bases). Germline assignment: CDR1 GTSNPN and CDR2 SVGIG (reference sequence). This CDR3 has 14 amino acids. The V gene lost 2 bases and the J gene lost 2 bases, with 13 bases spanning the gap. CDR3 sequence: CAWSTQVSTYEQYF. The DNA of the CDR3 is TGTGCCTGGAGTACACAGGTATCTACCTACGAGCAGTACTTC. The complete variable domain, with remaining parts taken from reference TRBV30 and TRBJ2-7, reads SQTIHQWPATLVQPVGSPLSLECTVEGTSNPNLYWYRQAAGRGLQLLFYSVGIGQISSEVPQNLSASRPQDRQFILSSKKLLLSDSGFYLCAWSTQVSTYEQYFGPGTRLTVT.